This T cell receptor beta chain was sequenced in a study of cytomegalovirus exposure and HLA in healthy donors. Study-level findings and limits: Per a later analysis, HLA-associated TCR beta chains showed more clonal expansion than other, equally common TCR beta chains. It was taken for granted in presence/absence analyses that sequencing depth across donors was roughly uniform. Among the CMV-associated chains, three were confirmed in vitro as specific for CMV antigens.

About this clone: Its antigen is unknown.

The CDR3 length is 15 residues. V shed 2 bases and J shed 5 bases, with 15 bases lying between them. Germline-derived CDR1 and CDR2 are KGHSH and LQKENI. PCR was performed using 60 Vbeta and 13 Jbeta primers. Using immunoSEQ multiplex PCR, the repertoire was profiled, and TCRdb retains in-frame clones only, with some absent. The table includes about 160,000 clones, approximately 80% detected once. V and J are TRBV18 and TRBJ1-1; D may be TRBD1 (5 bases). The sequencing input was PBMCs. The receptor comes from a young woman in good health and CMV-seronegative. CDR3 DNA: TGTGCCAGCTCACCAGGTTCAGGGATGCGTACTGAAGCTTTCTTT. Translation gives CASSPGSGMRTEAFF.